This T cell receptor beta chain was recovered during a study of T-cell memory formation after mild COVID-19. In TCRdb, the 5' RACE reads were re-called with MiXCR into one record per CDR3 protein. The profile covers 350,000 to 450,000 distinct CDR3 sequences, with approximately 24% appearing a single time and about 8.7% taken by the ten largest. Trimming removed 5 bases at V and 7 bases at J, with 24 bases between. Germline loops: CDR1 SGHTA, CDR2 FQGNSA. The CDR3 is 18 amino acids. The receptor comes from an adult woman who had mild COVID-19 (a few samples of this study predate the infection). Cell type and time point are not known. The chain uses TRBV7-2 and TRBJ1-6, with a tentative D call TRBD1 (6 bases). Sequencing was done on a sample of PBMCs or a T cell subset sorted from them (not recorded which). The CDR3 is CASSPIGQTGLLNSPLHF. As DNA, the CDR3 is TGTGCCAGCAGCCCGATAGGGCAAACAGGGTTACTAAATTCACCCCTCCACTTT.